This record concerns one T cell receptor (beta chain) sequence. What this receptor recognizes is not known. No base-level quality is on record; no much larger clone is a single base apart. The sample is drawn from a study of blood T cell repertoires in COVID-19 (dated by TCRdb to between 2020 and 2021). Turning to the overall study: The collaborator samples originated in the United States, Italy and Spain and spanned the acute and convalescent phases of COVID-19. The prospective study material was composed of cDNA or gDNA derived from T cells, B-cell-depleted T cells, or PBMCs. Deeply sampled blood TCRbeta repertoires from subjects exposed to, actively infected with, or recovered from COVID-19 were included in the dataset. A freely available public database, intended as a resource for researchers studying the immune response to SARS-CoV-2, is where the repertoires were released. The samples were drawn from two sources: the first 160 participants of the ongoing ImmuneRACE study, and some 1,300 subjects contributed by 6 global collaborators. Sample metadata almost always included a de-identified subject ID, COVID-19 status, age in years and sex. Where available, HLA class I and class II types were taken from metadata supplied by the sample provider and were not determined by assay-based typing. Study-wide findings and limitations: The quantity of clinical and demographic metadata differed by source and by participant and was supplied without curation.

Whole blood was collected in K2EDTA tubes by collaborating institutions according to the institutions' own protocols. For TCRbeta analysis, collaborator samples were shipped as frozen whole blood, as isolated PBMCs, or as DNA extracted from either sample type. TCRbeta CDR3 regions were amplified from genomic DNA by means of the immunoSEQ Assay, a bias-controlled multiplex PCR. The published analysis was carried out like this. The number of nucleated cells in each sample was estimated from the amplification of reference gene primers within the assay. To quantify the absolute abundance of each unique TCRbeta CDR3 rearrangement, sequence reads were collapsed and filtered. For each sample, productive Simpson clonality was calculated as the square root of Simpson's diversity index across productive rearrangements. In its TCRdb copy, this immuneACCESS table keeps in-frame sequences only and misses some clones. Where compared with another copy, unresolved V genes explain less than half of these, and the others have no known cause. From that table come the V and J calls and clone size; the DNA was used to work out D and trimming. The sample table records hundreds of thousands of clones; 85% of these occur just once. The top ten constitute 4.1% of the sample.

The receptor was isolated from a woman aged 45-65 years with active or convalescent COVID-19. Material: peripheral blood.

Here is the DNA: TGCAGCGTTGTCTGGGGGGAATTTGAAGCTTTCTTT. This translates into CSVVWGEFEAFF. The receptor chain draws on TRBV29-1 and TRBJ1-1; the D gene is possibly TRBD1, with 5 bases matching. From its cysteine to its phenylalanine, the CDR3 spans 12 amino acids. The DNA shown is the 36-base CDR3, in frame from base 1. The germline V gene gives CDR1 as SQVTM and CDR2 as ANQGSEA. V sheds 4 bases and J sheds 7 bases, leaving 13 bases between their ends.